The rows below give T cell receptor beta chains drawn from one sample of a study of blood T cell repertoires in COVID-19. Measured with immunoSEQ multiplex PCR; TCRdb has only the in-frame clones, and not every one. The repertoire includes approximately 60,000 clones, approximately 84% of them detected once, and 3.2% sits in the top ten. Sequencing was carried out using peripheral blood. The receptors come from a man over 45 with active COVID-19. CDR3s include the opening cysteine and the closing phenylalanine or tryptophan. The D gene is left open where the match is weak. Some rows mark clone size as missing; the rest say once, few, many or name a class of expanded clone.

J	V	size	D	CDR3	DNA
TRBJ2-5	TRBV27	.	TRBD2	CASSFAGGQETQYF	TGTGCCAGCAGTTTCGCGGGGGGGCAGGAGACCCAGTACTTC
TRBJ1-2	TRBV27	.	TRBD1	CAGLFETGAGSFYGYTF	TGTGCCGGGCTTTTCGAGACAGGGGCCGGGTCCTTCTATGGCTACACCTTC
TRBJ2-4	TRBV2	.	TRBD1	CASGLGQGDIQYF	TGTGCCAGCGGCCTCGGACAGGGTGACATTCAGTACTTC
TRBJ2-2	TRBV19	.	TRBD1	CASSVDRGRSSGELFF	TGTGCCAGTAGTGTGGACAGGGGGAGGTCGTCCGGGGAGCTGTTTTTT
TRBJ2-2	TRBV27	.	TRBD1	CASSSNRDRGVTGELFF	TGTGCCAGCAGTTCTAACCGGGACAGGGGCGTTACCGGGGAGCTGTTTTTT
TRBJ2-2	TRBV7-6	.	TRBD2	CASSLVGLAGAGELFF	TGTGCCAGCAGCTTAGTTGGACTAGCGGGAGCCGGGGAGCTGTTTTTT
TRBJ1-1	TRBV11-2	.	.	CASSQDGPSGF	TGTGCCAGCAGCCAAGATGGCCCCTCTGGCTTT
TRBJ1-5	TRBV18	.	TRBD1	CASSPPGQGGFYSNQPQHF	TGTGCCAGCTCACCACCCGGACAGGGAGGGTTCTATAGCAATCAGCCCCAGCATTTT
TRBJ1-2	TRBV5-3	medium-sized	.	CARSLRARERESGYTF	TGTGCCAGAAGCTTGAGGGCCAGGGAGCGGGAGTCTGGCTACACCTTC
TRBJ2-7	TRBV14	.	.	CASSQVGGRFYEQYF	TGTGCCAGCAGCCAAGTTGGGGGCAGGTTCTACGAGCAGTACTTC
TRBJ1-5	TRBV19	.	.	CASIQDSSINQPQHF	TGTGCCAGTATCCAGGACAGTAGTATCAATCAGCCCCAGCATTTT
TRBJ2-3	TRBV5-4	once	TRBD2	CASEAGGRTDTQYF	TGTGCCAGCGAAGCGGGGGGGCGAACAGATACGCAGTATTTT
TRBJ2-1	TRBV3-1/TRBV3-2	.	.	CASSLVGRRSFF	TGTGCCAGCAGCCTGGTGGGGAGACGGTCCTTCTTC
TRBJ2-2	TRBV5-4	few	.	CASSPPLGELFF	TGTGCCAGCAGCCCTCCTCTCGGGGAGCTGTTTTTT
TRBJ2-3	TRBV6-5	.	TRBD1	CASSTTRQGAQYF	TGTGCCAGCAGTACCACGCGACAGGGAGCGCAGTATTTT
TRBJ2-4	TRBV7-9	.	.	CASSLQNIQYF	TGTGCCAGCAGCTTACAGAACATTCAGTACTTC
TRBJ2-5	TRBV7-2	.	.	CASSVGGFTQETQYF	TGTGCCAGCAGCGTCGGCGGGTTTACCCAAGAGACCCAGTACTTC
TRBJ2-5	TRBV24-1	.	TRBD1	CATSEHTGGSETQYF	TGTGCCACCAGTGAACACACAGGGGGCTCTGAGACCCAGTACTTC
TRBJ2-3	TRBV4-2	.	.	CASRETEFSTQYF	TGTGCCAGCCGTGAGACTGAATTTAGTACGCAGTATTTT
TRBJ2-7	TRBV3-1/TRBV3-2	few	.	CASSQPATGRYEQYF	TGTGCCAGCAGCCAACCTGCGACAGGCAGGTACGAGCAGTACTTC
TRBJ2-2	TRBV7-9	.	TRBD2	CASSSRREGNTGELFF	TGTGCCAGCAGTTCTCGGCGGGAGGGGAACACCGGGGAGCTGTTTTTT
TRBJ1-2	TRBV5-1	.	TRBD1	CASSLGQGAYGYTF	TGCGCCAGCAGCTTGGGACAGGGGGCTTATGGCTACACCTTC
TRBJ1-6	TRBV9	.	.	CASSVAPGDNSPLHF	TGTGCCAGCAGCGTAGCCCCAGGGGATAATTCACCCCTCCACTTT
TRBJ1-4	TRBV4-2	.	.	CASSPQGVNEKLFF	TGTGCCAGCAGCCCCCAGGGCGTTAATGAAAAACTGTTTTTT
TRBJ1-4	TRBV28	.	TRBD1	CASSTPGQGATNEKLFF	TGTGCCAGCAGTACACCGGGACAGGGTGCAACTAATGAAAAACTGTTTTTT
TRBJ1-4	TRBV5-1	.	TRBD1	CASSLEGALQGKLFF	TGCGCCAGCAGCTTGGAGGGGGCCCTCCAGGGAAAACTGTTTTTT
TRBJ2-2	TRBV7-2	.	TRBD2	CASSLVAGEATGELFF	TGTGCCAGCAGCTTAGTGGCGGGGGAGGCCACCGGGGAGCTGTTTTTT
TRBJ2-6	TRBV7-2	.	.	CASATGSSGANVLTF	TGTGCCAGCGCGACTGGGTCCTCTGGGGCCAACGTCCTGACTTTC